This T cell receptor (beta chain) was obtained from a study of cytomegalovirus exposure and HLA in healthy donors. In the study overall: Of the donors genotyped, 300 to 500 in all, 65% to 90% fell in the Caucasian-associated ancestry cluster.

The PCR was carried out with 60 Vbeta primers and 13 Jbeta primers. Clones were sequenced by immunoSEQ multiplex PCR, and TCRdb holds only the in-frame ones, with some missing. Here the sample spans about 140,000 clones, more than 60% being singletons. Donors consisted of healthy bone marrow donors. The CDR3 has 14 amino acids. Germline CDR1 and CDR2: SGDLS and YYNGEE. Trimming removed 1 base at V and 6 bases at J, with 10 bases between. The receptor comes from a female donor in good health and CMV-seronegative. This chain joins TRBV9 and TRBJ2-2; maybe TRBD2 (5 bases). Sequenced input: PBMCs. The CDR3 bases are TGTGCCAGCAGCGTAACAACTAGACCCGGGGAGCTGTTTTTT. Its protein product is CASSVTTRPGELFF.